These 8 T cell receptor beta chains were sequenced from one sample in a study of blood T cell repertoires in COVID-19 (dated by TCRdb to the early 2020s). To prepare the library, the immunoSEQ multiplex PCR assay was applied. As stored in TCRdb, this immuneACCESS dataset retains in-frame rearrangements with V and J assigned. A fraction of the clones does not appear; measured against another copy, unresolved V genes explain less than half of the discrepancy, and the remainder lacks a known reason. The sample records more than 90,000 clones, 70% to 80% of which are singletons. Clones ranked in the top ten supply 2% to 3% of the sample. Sequenced material: peripheral blood. These receptors were collected from a man aged 45 to 65 with acute or convalescent COVID-19.

The chain combines TRBV7-3 with TRBJ1-2; weak D call: TRBD1 (5 bases). V was cut by 5 bases and J by 7 bases, with 17 bases left in between. Germline CDR1 is SGHTA and CDR2 is FQGTGA. The CDR3 consists of 14 residues. The CDR3 DNA reads as TGTGCCAGCAGCCTCCAGGGAGGGATCTTTGGCTACACCTTC. It yields the protein CASSLQGGIFGYTF.

V usage is TRBV9 and J usage is TRBJ2-1, with 8 bases aligning to TRBD1. Germline V gene data show CDR1 as SGDLS and CDR2 as YYNGEE. CDR3 length equals 15 residues. The V gene end was trimmed by 0 bases and the J gene end by 8 bases; junction bases not matched to a gene: 7. DNA of the CDR3: TGTGCCAGCAGCGTAGGTCCGGACAGGGATTATGAGCAGTTCTTC. Its protein product is CASSVGPDRDYEQFF. The variable domain in full, completed from reference TRBV9 and TRBJ2-1, reads DSGVTQTPKHLITATGQRVTLRCSPRSGDLSVYWYQQSLDQGLQFLIQYYNGEERAKGNILERFSAQQFPDLHSELNLSSLELGDSALYFCASSVGPDRDYEQFFGPGTRLTVL.

This chain connects TRBV20-1 to TRBJ1-1; no clear D gene. V was pared by 3 bases and J by 3 bases, with 5 bases between. The CDR3 length is 11 residues. Germline-derived CDR1 and CDR2 are DFQATT and SNEGSKA (reference sequence). The CDR3 sequence is CSASSDTEAFF. CDR3 coding DNA: TGCAGTGCTAGCAGTGACACTGAAGCTTTCTTT.

This rearrangement joins TRBV27 to TRBJ2-1; D uncertain. CDR1 is MNHEY, CDR2 SMNVEV, per germline (reference sequence). Trimming cost V 0 bases and J 8 bases, with 11 bases left between them. CDR3 length: 14 residues. The DNA of the CDR3 is TGTGCCAGCAGTTTATCGAGAGTTGAGGATGAGCAGTTCTTC. This translates into CASSLSRVEDEQFF.

The V and J genes are TRBV9 and TRBJ2-5; a weak D match, TRBD1 (5 bases). The CDR3 is 23 amino acids. With 4 bases removed from V and 2 bases from J, the gap between germline ends came to 39 bases. CDR1 and CDR2 from the germline V gene are SGDLS and YYNGEE. Here the CDR3 reads CASSPLPRQTPMYRVERQETQYF. Written as DNA, the CDR3 is TGTGCCAGCAGCCCCCTCCCTCGACAGACCCCAATGTACAGAGTAGAAAGGCAAGAGACCCAGTACTTC.

This clone was counted between two and nine times. V gene TRBV9 combines with J gene TRBJ2-5; perhaps TRBD2 as D (6 bases). V lost 0 bases to trimming and J lost 4 bases, with 13 bases between them. The CDR3 covers 15 residues. CDR1 SGDLS and CDR2 YYNGEE come from the germline V gene. The CDR3 loop is CASSVGGDGRETQYF. The CDR3 DNA is TGTGCCAGCAGCGTAGGCGGGGACGGGAGAGAGACCCAGTACTTC. The variable domain in full, completed from reference TRBV9 and TRBJ2-5, reads DSGVTQTPKHLITATGQRVTLRCSPRSGDLSVYWYQQSLDQGLQFLIQYYNGEERAKGNILERFSAQQFPDLHSELNLSSLELGDSALYFCASSVGGDGRETQYFGPGTRLLVL.

This clone was picked up one time. The gene calls are TRBV5-1 and TRBJ1-2; TRBD1 agrees at 7 bases. This CDR3 is built from 13 residues. Germline V lookup: CDR1 SGHRS, CDR2 YFSETQ. V lost 5 bases and J lost 2; bases outside the gene matches: 3. CDR3 DNA: TGCGCCAGCAGAGGGGGCACAAACTATGGCTACACCTTC. It is translated as CASRGGTNYGYTF.

This sequence joins TRBV29-1 and TRBJ2-7; a possible D gene is TRBD2 (5 bases). Per the germline V gene, CDR1 is SQVTM and CDR2 is ANQGSEA. The V and J ends lost 6 bases and 3 bases respectively, with 9 bases between them. The CDR3 is 11 residues long. The CDR3: CSVGAYYEQYF. The CDR3 coding sequence is TGCAGCGTGGGAGCCTACTACGAGCAGTACTTC.